This TCR beta chain was observed in a study of shared clonotypes between healthy human individuals. As for the study in general: The study drew on two women and three men aged 18 to 49 as donors. Findings and caveats of the study: A small donor pool kept down the genetic and exposure-history diversity that was represented.

This CDR3 contains 14 residues. Between the trimmed V and J ends, which lost 5 bases and 5 bases, there was a span of 15 bases. Germline V gene data show CDR1 as MDHEN and CDR2 as SYDVKM. Regarding this clone: Its antigen is not identified.

Healthy adults negative for HIV, lacking recent acute infections or vaccinations, served as donors. TCRdb's table, derived via immunoSEQ multiplex PCR, lists solely in-frame clones and lacks some. The data contain approximately 2.1 million clones, approximately 95% of them singletons. V is TRBV28 and J is TRBJ2-5, with D perhaps TRBD1 or TRBD2 (5 bases each). The material sequenced was naive CD4+ T cells from PBMCs. Regarding subset: CD45RA+ positively selected. The TCR originated in a young man in good health. Some clones in this sample may be carry-over from other donors' samples. The CDR3 region has the DNA TGTGCCAGCAGTCCTCCTAGGTGGGGGGAGACCCAGTACTTC. It encodes CASSPPRWGETQYF.